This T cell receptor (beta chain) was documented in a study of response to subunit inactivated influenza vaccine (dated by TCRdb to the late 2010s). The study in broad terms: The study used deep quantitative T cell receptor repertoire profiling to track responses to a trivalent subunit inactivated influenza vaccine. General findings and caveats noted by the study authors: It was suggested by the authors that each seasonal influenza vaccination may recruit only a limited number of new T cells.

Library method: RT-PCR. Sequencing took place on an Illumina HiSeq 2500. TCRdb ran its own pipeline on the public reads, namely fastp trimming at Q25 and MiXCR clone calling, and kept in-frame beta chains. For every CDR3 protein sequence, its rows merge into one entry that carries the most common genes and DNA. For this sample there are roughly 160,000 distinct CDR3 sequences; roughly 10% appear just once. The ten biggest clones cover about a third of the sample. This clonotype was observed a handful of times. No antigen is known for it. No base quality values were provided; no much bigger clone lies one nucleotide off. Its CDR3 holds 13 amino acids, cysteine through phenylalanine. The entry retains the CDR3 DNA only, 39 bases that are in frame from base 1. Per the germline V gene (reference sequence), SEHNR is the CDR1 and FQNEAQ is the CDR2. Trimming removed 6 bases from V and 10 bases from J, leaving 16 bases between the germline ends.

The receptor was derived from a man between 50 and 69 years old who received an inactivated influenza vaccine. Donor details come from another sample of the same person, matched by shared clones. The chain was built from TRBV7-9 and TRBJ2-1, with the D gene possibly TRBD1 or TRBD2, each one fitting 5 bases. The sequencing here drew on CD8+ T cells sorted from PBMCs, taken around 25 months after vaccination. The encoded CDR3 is CASRPGTSPEQFF. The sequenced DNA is TGTGCCAGCAGACCCGGGACCTCCCCGGAGCAGTTCTTC.